The T cell receptor beta chain described here comes from a study of tumor and adjacent non-tumor tissue in lung cancer. Study-wide points: In normal lung, the top 100 clones were significantly more dominant than in tumor.

Three rounds of nested PCR, following a modified ARM-PCR protocol, produced the TCRbeta library. Each CDR3 protein gets one entry after TCRdb re-called the multiplex PCR reads with MiXCR. This table holds fewer than 130,000 distinct CDR3 sequences, approximately 80% found once. The CDR3 extends over 15 amino acids. Germline V gene data show CDR1 as MNHEY and CDR2 as SVGEGT. On this clonotype itself: The antigen remains undetermined. Without the conserved terminal phenylalanine or tryptophan, this CDR3 likely stems from a read error.

The template was RNA from unsorted bulk tissue. Input material: lung tumor tissue. The sequence was obtained from a man aged 65-85 years with non-small cell lung cancer. The J gene is TRBJ2-3, the V gene TRBV6-2 or TRBV6-3; D remains unclear. CDR3 loop: CASSYRAPQTDTQYI. CDR3 nucleotide sequence: TGTGCCAGTAGTTACCGGGCCCCCCAGACAGATACGCAGTATATT.